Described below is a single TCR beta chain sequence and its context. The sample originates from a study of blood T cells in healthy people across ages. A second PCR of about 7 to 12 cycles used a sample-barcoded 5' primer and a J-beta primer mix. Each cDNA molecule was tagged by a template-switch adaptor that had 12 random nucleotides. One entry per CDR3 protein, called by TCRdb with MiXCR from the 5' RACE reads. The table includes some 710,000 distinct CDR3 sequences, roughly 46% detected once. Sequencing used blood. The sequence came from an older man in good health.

Here the CDR3 DNA reads TGTGCCAGCATGGGACAGGGGGTTAACGAGCAGTACTTC. This translates into CASMGQGVNEQYF. The chain combines TRBV2 with TRBJ2-7; 11 bases align to TRBD1. V trimming: 7 bases; J trimming: 5 bases; junction bases outside the gene matches: 4. Germline V gene data show CDR1 as SNHLY and CDR2 as FYNNEI. The CDR3 is 13 residues long.